The rows below give T cell receptor beta chains drawn from one sample of a study of identical twins. MiXCR, applied by TCRdb to the 5' RACE reads, yields one record per CDR3 protein. The table lists 450,000 to 600,000 distinct CDR3 sequences, approximately 20% of them singletons. The data were also submitted as part of a second study, on yellow fever vaccine responses in identical twins.

What was sequenced was CD4+ T cells sorted from blood. The receptors derive from a woman under 30 in good health. The CDR3 runs from the conserved cysteine through the conserved F or W. D genes are given only for firm matches. Part of the rows lack a size; the others show once, few, many or a class for expanded clones.

d_gene	v_gene	abundance	j_gene	CDR3nt	CDR3aa
TRBD1	TRBV5-1	.	TRBJ1-2	TGCGCCAGCAGCTTGGCGGCGGGACAGGGCTATGGCTACACCTTC	CASSLAAGQGYGYTF
TRBD2	TRBV5-1	many	TRBJ2-7	TGCGCCAGCAGCTTCTCAACTAGCGGAAGTGGCGAGCAGTACTTC	CASSFSTSGSGEQYF
.	TRBV28	few	TRBJ2-2	TGTGCCAGCAAAGGGCCGAACACCGGGGAGCTGTTTTTT	CASKGPNTGELFF
TRBD2	TRBV5-1	few	TRBJ2-3	TGCGCCAGCAGCCCGGGACTAGCGGGGGGGCCATCAGATACGCAGTATTTT	CASSPGLAGGPSDTQYF
.	TRBV5-1	few	TRBJ2-5	TGCGCCAGCAGCGATTCCGTGGAGACCCAGTACTTC	CASSDSVETQYF
.	TRBV5-1	few	TRBJ2-7	TGCGCCAGCAGCTTGAGTTGGAGCTCCTACGAGCAGTACTTC	CASSLSWSSYEQYF
TRBD2	TRBV20-1	.	TRBJ2-3	TGCAGTGCTAGTGGGGCGGGGGGGTCTAGCACAGATACGCAGTATTTT	CSASGAGGSSTDTQYF
.	TRBV20-1	few	TRBJ1-1	TGCAGTGCGTTAGTGAACACTGAAGCTTTCTTT	CSALVNTEAFF
TRBD1	TRBV2	few	TRBJ1-1	TGTGCCAGCACACAAAACAGGGGTCTTAGTACTGAAGCTTTCTTT	CASTQNRGLSTEAFF
TRBD2	TRBV24-1	once	TRBJ2-1	TGTGCCACCAGTGAACGTCCTCGAGCGGGATCGTACAATGAGCAGTTCTTC	CATSERPRAGSYNEQFF
.	TRBV12-3/TRBV12-4	.	TRBJ2-2	TGTGCCAGCAGTTTTAGGGGGTTTGTACCGCGAGACACCGGGGAGCTGTTTTTT	CASSFRGFVPRDTGELFF
.	TRBV20-1	few	TRBJ2-5	TGCAGTGCTACGGGACTGAAAGAGACCCAGTACTTC	CSATGLKETQYF
.	TRBV3-1	few	TRBJ2-1	TGTGCCAGCAGCCAAGCACTAGTAACGGTCTTC	CASSQALVTVF
.	TRBV3-1	few	TRBJ2-1	TGTGCCAGCAGCGAGGAGCTAGCGAAGAACAATGAGCAGTTCTTC	CASSEELAKNNEQFF
TRBD2	TRBV6-1	few	TRBJ2-1	TGTGCCAGCAGGGGGACTAGCGGGGGTAATGAGCAGTTCTTC	CASRGTSGGNEQFF
.	TRBV28	.	TRBJ1-4	TGTGCCAGCAACCGGGGGTATAATGAAAAACTGTTTTTT	CASNRGYNEKLFF
.	TRBV29-1	few	TRBJ2-1	TGCAGCGTTGACTTTCTAGACAATGAGCAGTTCTTC	CSVDFLDNEQFF
.	TRBV7-8	few	TRBJ2-7	TGTGCCAGCAGCTCCTACTCCTCCGCAGCCTACTACGAGCAGTACTTC	CASSSYSSAAYYEQYF
TRBD1	TRBV18	.	TRBJ2-7	TGTGCCAGCTCCCGGGACAGGGACTCCTACGAGCAGTACTTC	CASSRDRDSYEQYF
.	TRBV3-1	.	TRBJ1-1	TGTGCCAGCAGCCTACATAGGCAGGCGGCGGCTTTCTTT	CASSLHRQAAAFF
.	TRBV10-2	.	TRBJ2-1	TGCGCCAGCGGAGACCTAGGGTCGGGTGAGCAGTTCTTC	CASGDLGSGEQFF
TRBD2	TRBV6-5	.	TRBJ2-1	TGTGCCAGCAGTTACTCGGGGCCTAGCGGGGTCTACAATGAGCAGTTCTTC	CASSYSGPSGVYNEQFF
.	TRBV11-2	.	TRBJ1-4	TGTGCCAGCAGCTCCCTTCGGGGTGGGACAACTAATGAAAAACTGTTTTTT	CASSSLRGGTTNEKLFF
.	TRBV29-1	.	TRBJ2-3	TGCAGCGTAATCACAGGCTTGGTCGGCACAGATACGCAGTATTTT	CSVITGLVGTDTQYF